The following is a TCR beta chain sequence with its context. This record belongs to a study of shared T cell receptors in the human thymus. CDR1 and CDR2 (germline): SGDLS, YYNGEE. CDR3 length equals 15 residues. Trimming cost V 0 bases and J 0 bases, with 8 bases left between them. Using immunoSEQ multiplex PCR, the repertoire was profiled, and TCRdb retains in-frame clones only, with some absent. The sample carries about 660,000 clones, approximately 90% recorded once. These data were likewise used in another study, on human thymus T cells. As reported in that work: In corrective heart surgery, resections were taken, and these provided the thymus tissue. Related research found strongly overlapping thymic repertoires in unrelated individuals.

The clonotype originates from a boy in the first two years of life with a congenital heart defect. The sample comprised thymocytes. V usage is TRBV9 and J usage is TRBJ2-3, with D tentatively TRBD1 (5 bases). The CDR3 DNA follows: TGTGCCAGCAGCGTAGACAGGAAGAGCACAGATACGCAGTATTTT. Translation: CASSVDRKSTDTQYF. Drawing the rest from reference TRBV9 and TRBJ2-3, the complete variable domain is DSGVTQTPKHLITATGQRVTLRCSPRSGDLSVYWYQQSLDQGLQFLIQYYNGEERAKGNILERFSAQQFPDLHSELNLSSLELGDSALYFCASSVDRKSTDTQYFGPGTRLTVL.